The 25 T cell receptor beta chains reported below all come from one sample, sequenced in a study of cytomegalovirus exposure and HLA in healthy donors. PCR used 60 Vbeta primers and 13 Jbeta primers. The table came from immunoSEQ multiplex PCR; TCRdb's copy has only in-frame clones and leaves some out. Of about 180,000 clones detected, roughly 85% appear once; the ten largest clones hold nearly 6.5%. Sequencing used PBMCs. These receptors were taken from a man aged 35-49 years in good health and CMV-seropositive.

The V call is TRBV6-6, the J call TRBJ2-4, with D possibly matching TRBD2 (5 bases). Germline V gene data show CDR1 as MNHNY and CDR2 as SVGAGI (reference sequence). This CDR3 has 13 amino acids. Trimming removed 8 bases at V and 0 bases at J, with 8 bases between. The CDR3 coding sequence is TGTGCCAGCGAGGGTGAAGCCAAAAACATTCAGTACTTC. It yields the protein CASEGEAKNIQYF.

To note about this clone: Germline and junction disagree at one end, which may indicate a read error. This sequence joins TRBV7-9 and TRBJ2-1, with a possible D match to TRBD1 (6 bases). The CDR3 is 16 amino acids. Germline values: CDR1 SEHNR, CDR2 FQNEAQ (reference sequence). The CDR3 region has the DNA TGTTCCAGCAGCTTCTCGACGGACAGCTCCTACAATGAGCAGTTCTTC. It yields the protein CSSSFSTDSSYNEQFF.

The gene calls are TRBV5-4 and TRBJ2-3; tentatively, D is TRBD2 (5 bases). The CDR3 contains 17 residues. Trimming removed 1 base at V and 8 bases at J, with 23 bases between. Germline V CDR1 and CDR2: SGHNT, YYREEE (reference sequence). The CDR3 spells CASSLSHEPNTGSTQYF. The CDR3 coding sequence is TGTGCCAGCAGCTTGTCCCACGAACCCAATACGGGGAGTACGCAGTATTTT.

The genes are TRBV19 and TRBJ1-5; D call uncertain. Trimming shortened V by 3 bases and J by 8 bases, and 14 bases separated the two germline ends. Germline V gene sequence: CDR1 LNHDA, CDR2 SQIVND (reference sequence). This CDR3 has 14 residues. CDR3 region: CASSIIGDREPQHF. The CDR3 DNA is TGTGCCAGTAGTATCATCGGGGATCGGGAGCCCCAGCATTTT. The whole variable domain, remainder taken from reference TRBV19 and TRBJ1-5, is DGGITQSPKYLFRKEGQNVTLSCEQNLNHDAMYWYRQDPGQGLRLIYYSQIVNDFQKGDIAEGYSVSREKKESFPLTVTSAQKNPTAFYLCASSIIGDREPQHFGDGTRLSIL.

This clone came up a few times. The chain combines TRBV18 with TRBJ1-5; D may be TRBD1 (6 bases). Germline CDR1 KGHSH, CDR2 LQKENI. The CDR3 runs 15 residues. Trimming took off 1 base at V and 6 bases at J, with 13 bases between the two ends. In DNA form, the CDR3 reads TGTGCCAGCTCACCACTACAGGGTCAAAGTCAGCCCCAGCATTTT. Translated, it gives CASSPLQGQSQPQHF.

The chain uses TRBV7-9 and TRBJ1-4; D is undetermined. CDR3 length equals 14 residues. Per germline, CDR1 SEHNR and CDR2 FQNEAQ (reference sequence). V was pared by 5 bases and J by 5 bases, with 12 bases between. The CDR3 bases are TGTGCCAGCAGCCCGAATCGGGAGAATGAAAAACTGTTTTTT. This translates into CASSPNRENEKLFF.

The chain joins TRBV14 to TRBJ2-5, with 8 bases matching TRBD1. CDR1 is SGHDN and CDR2 is FVKESK in the germline V gene. CDR3 length: 17 amino acids. J lost 0 bases, V lost 4 bases, and 10 bases had no gene match. The CDR3: CASSPMRGQVNQETQYF. CDR3 sequence (DNA): TGTGCCAGCAGCCCAATGAGGGGACAGGTCAACCAAGAGACCCAGTACTTC. The whole variable domain, filled in from reference TRBV14 and TRBJ2-5, reads EAGVTQFPSHSVIEKGQTVTLRCDPISGHDNLYWYRRVMGKEIKFLLHFVKESKQDESGMPNNRFLAERTGGTYSTLKVQPAELEDSGVYFCASSPMRGQVNQETQYFGPGTRLLVL.

V gene TRBV5-5 combines with J gene TRBJ2-1, with 7 bases fitting TRBD1. The CDR3 runs to 14 residues. The ends lost 8 bases at V and 2 bases at J; junction bases unmatched: 7. Germline CDR1 is SGHKS and CDR2 is YYEKEE (reference sequence). CDR3 nucleotide sequence: TGTGCCAGTATACAGGGGCCAGCCTACAATGAGCAGTTCTTC. It translates to CASIQGPAYNEQFF.

This chain uses TRBV19 with TRBJ1-2; unclear D gene. The CDR3 contains 14 residues. The germline gives CDR1 LNHDA, CDR2 SQIVND (reference sequence). V lost 4 bases, J lost 0 bases, and 9 bases lay in between. CDR3 in amino acids: CASSTTTANYGYTF. The CDR3, as DNA: TGTGCCAGTAGTACCACCACTGCTAACTATGGCTACACCTTC.

The chain recombines TRBV5-6 with TRBJ2-7, with 8 bases lining up with TRBD2. Germline trimming cut 4 bases from V and 3 bases from J; bases unmatched to any gene: 18. In germline, CDR1 is SGHDT, CDR2 YYEEEE. The CDR3 is 18 amino acids. The CDR3 DNA follows: TGTGCCAGCAGCCTGAGTCGCGGGAGGATTCTTGGGGTCTACGAGCAGTACTTC. Its translation: CASSLSRGRILGVYEQYF. The whole variable domain, filled in from reference TRBV5-6 and TRBJ2-7, reads DAGVTQSPTHLIKTRGQQVTLRCSPKSGHDTVSWYQQALGQGPQFIFQYYEEEERQRGNFPDRFSGHQFPNYSSELNVNALLLGDSALYLCASSLSRGRILGVYEQYFGPGTRLTVT.

This rearrangement joins TRBV6-1 to TRBJ1-1; no clear D. CDR3 length: 14 residues. The germline V gene has CDR1 MNHNS and CDR2 SASEGT. Trimming took off 2 bases at V and 2 bases at J, with 9 bases between the two ends. This chain's CDR3 is CASSEISTNTEAFF. Written as DNA, the CDR3 is TGTGCCAGCAGTGAAATCAGTACAAACACTGAAGCTTTCTTT.

The chain combines TRBV11-3 with TRBJ1-3; 7 bases fit TRBD1. Germline lookup yields CDR1 SGHNT and CDR2 YENEEA. The CDR3 length is 14 residues. J gave up 4 bases and V 4 bases, and 4 bases lay outside the gene matches. The CDR3 spells CASSSTGVGNTIYF. As DNA, the CDR3 is TGTGCCAGCAGCTCCACAGGGGTGGGAAACACCATATATTTT.

About this clone: The same CDR3 can be traced to other DNA sequences in this sample. The gene calls are TRBV5-1 and TRBJ1-2; D is perhaps TRBD1 (6 bases). With 0 bases removed from V and 6 bases from J, the gap between germline ends came to 6 bases. Per germline, CDR1 SGHRS and CDR2 YFSETQ. The CDR3 runs 12 residues. The CDR3 protein is CASSLAGDGYTF. DNA of the CDR3: TGCGCCAGCAGCTTGGCAGGGGATGGCTACACCTTC.

This clone was seen just once. The chain has TRBV5-1 and TRBJ1-1, with 9 bases fitting TRBD1. The J segment lost 3 bases and the V segment lost 0 bases, leaving 12 bases of the junction unmatched. This CDR3 has 18 residues. Germline V lookup: CDR1 SGHRS, CDR2 YFSETQ. DNA of the CDR3: TGCGCCAGCAGCTTGGACGGACAGGGGTTGGGAGGGGACACTGAAGCTTTCTTT. Its protein product is CASSLDGQGLGGDTEAFF. The variable domain in full, with the rest retrieved from reference TRBV5-1 and TRBJ1-1, is KAGVTQTPRYLIKTRGQQVTLSCSPISGHRSVSWYQQTPGQGLQFLFEYFSETQRNKGNFPGRFSGRQFSNSRSEMNVSTLELGDSALYLCASSLDGQGLGGDTEAFFGQGTRLTVV.

The chain couples TRBV6-5 to TRBJ2-1; the D gene is possibly TRBD2 (5 bases). The CDR3 totals 15 residues. V lost 6 bases and J 7 bases, leaving 19 bases between the germline ends. From germline, CDR1 is MNHEY and CDR2 SVGAGI. In DNA form, the CDR3 reads TGTGCCAGCAGGACAAACATATTACTAGGAAATGAGCAGTTCTTC. Its translation is CASRTNILLGNEQFF.

The CDR3 DNA reads as TGTGCCAGCAGCGGGGGCCCGGCAGGGCTACATCAGCCCCAGCATTTT. Translation gives CASSGGPAGLHQPQHF. The rearrangement links TRBV7-9 to TRBJ1-5, with D perhaps TRBD1 (6 bases). Germline CDR1 is SEHNR and CDR2 is FQNEAQ (reference sequence). The CDR3 consists of 16 residues. The V gene lost 5 bases and the J gene lost 5 bases, with 19 bases spanning the gap. The variable domain in full, completed from reference TRBV7-9 and TRBJ1-5, reads DTGVSQNPRHKITKRGQNVTFRCDPISEHNRLYWYRQTLGQGPEFLTYFQNEAQLEKSRLLSDRFSAERPKGSFSTLEIQRTEQGDSAMYLCASSGGPAGLHQPQHFGDGTRLSIL.

About this clone: At one end the junction does not follow the germline gene, possibly because of a read error. The gene calls are TRBV7-8 and TRBJ2-1; D is perhaps TRBD1 (6 bases). The germline V gene encodes CDR1 SGHVS and CDR2 FQNEAQ. This CDR3 contains 16 residues. CDR3 DNA: TGTGCCAGCAGCTCGAGGACAGACGACTCCCACAATGAGCAGTTCTTC. It encodes CASSSRTDDSHNEQFF.

The chain joins TRBV15 to TRBJ2-2, with a weak D call TRBD1 (5 bases). Germline V CDR1 and CDR2: LNHNV, YYDKDF (reference sequence). CDR3 length: 15 residues. V lost 6 bases and J lost 6, with 17 bases in between. CDR3 in amino acids: CATSTGDGLAGELFF. Written as DNA, the CDR3 is TGTGCCACCAGTACAGGCGATGGCCTTGCCGGGGAGCTGTTTTTT.

This chain connects TRBV28 to TRBJ1-2, with 7 bases that match TRBD1. V dropped 2 bases and J dropped 0; count of bases not matched to a gene: 6. The CDR3 length is 16 residues. Germline values: CDR1 MDHEN, CDR2 SYDVKM. The CDR3 region has the DNA TGTGCCAGCAGTTTAGGCCAGGGGGACCCTAACTATGGCTACACCTTC. Its protein product is CASSLGQGDPNYGYTF.

In this sample, this clone turned up a few times. The chain carries TRBV5-1 and TRBJ2-4; 7 positions match TRBD1. The CDR3 extends over 14 amino acids. V lost 4 bases and J lost 8; bases outside the gene matches: 9. CDR1 and CDR2 from the germline V gene are SGHRS and YFSETQ. The CDR3 nucleotides are TGCGCCAGCAGCGTGACAGGGTCGATTGACATTCAGTACTTC. Its translation: CASSVTGSIDIQYF.

V usage is TRBV11-2 and J usage is TRBJ2-1; the D gene is possibly TRBD1 (7 bases). In germline, CDR1 is SGHAT, CDR2 FQNNGV. The CDR3 totals 16 residues. V lost 2 bases, J lost 0 bases, and 11 bases lay in between. CDR3 nucleotides: TGTGCCAGCAGCTTAAGGGGGGACAGCTCCTACAATGAGCAGTTCTTC. Translating it yields CASSLRGDSSYNEQFF.

This clone showed up just once. The chain has TRBV11-3 and TRBJ1-6; D call uncertain. This CDR3 contains 12 residues. The V gene's germline CDR1 is SGHNT and CDR2 YENEEA. Trimming pared 5 bases from V and 10 bases from J, leaving 9 bases between. The CDR3, as DNA: TGTGCCAGCAGCGCAGATGTCTCACCCCTCCACTTT. Translation: CASSADVSPLHF. Based on the CDR3 plus reference TRBV11-3 and TRBJ1-6, the full variable domain is EAGVVQSPRYKIIEKKQPVAFWCNPISGHNTLYWYLQNLGQGPELLIRYENEEAVDDSQLPKDRFSAERLKGVDSTLKIQPAELGDSAVYLCASSADVSPLHFGNGTRLTVT.

The gene calls are TRBV28 and TRBJ1-3, with TRBD1 identical over 12 bases. CDR3 length equals 15 residues. In germline, CDR1 is MDHEN, CDR2 SYDVKM. Unmatched junction bases numbered 3, after V lost 3 bases and J lost 6 bases. This CDR3 is CASSLGGQGANTIYF. CDR3 nucleotides: TGTGCCAGCAGTTTGGGGGGACAGGGGGCAAACACCATATATTTT.

The chain carries TRBV7-9 and TRBJ1-1; maybe TRBD1 (5 bases). V lost 1 base and J lost 1, with 10 bases in between. CDR3 length: 15 amino acids. CDR1 SEHNR and CDR2 FQNEAQ come from the germline V gene (reference sequence). For the CDR3, the DNA is TGTGCCAGCAGCTTAGGAAGGGGCGGGAACACTGAAGCTTTCTTT. It specifies CASSLGRGGNTEAFF.

This rearrangement joins TRBV7-3 to TRBJ2-2; 14 bases line up with TRBD2. V lost 5 bases, J lost 3 bases, and 11 bases stayed unmatched. Looked up from germline, CDR1 is SGHTA and CDR2 is FQGTGA. This CDR3 region has 19 residues. The CDR3 DNA reads as TGTGCCAGCAGCCTACGACTAGCGGGAGGGCGTAGTGACACCGGGGAGCTGTTTTTT. Translated: CASSLRLAGGRSDTGELFF.